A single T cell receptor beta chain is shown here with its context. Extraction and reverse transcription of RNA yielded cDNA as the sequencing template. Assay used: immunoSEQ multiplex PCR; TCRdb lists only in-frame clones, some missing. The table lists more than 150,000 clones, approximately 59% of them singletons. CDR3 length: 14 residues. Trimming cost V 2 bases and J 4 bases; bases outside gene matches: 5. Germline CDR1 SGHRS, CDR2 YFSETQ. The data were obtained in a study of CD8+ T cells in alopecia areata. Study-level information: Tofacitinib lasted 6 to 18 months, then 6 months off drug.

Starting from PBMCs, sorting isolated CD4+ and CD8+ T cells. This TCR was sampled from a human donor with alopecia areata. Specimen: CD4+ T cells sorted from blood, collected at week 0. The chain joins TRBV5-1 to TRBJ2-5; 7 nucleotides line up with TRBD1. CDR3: CASSFLQGVETQYF. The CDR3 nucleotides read TGCGCCAGCAGCTTCCTGCAGGGGGTAGAGACCCAGTACTTC.